This T cell receptor beta chain was captured by sequencing in a study of shared clonotypes between healthy human individuals. CD8 cells regarded as naive lacked CD45RO, were positively chosen for CCR7, and omitted terminally differentiated effector memory CD45RA+ cells. Those who donated, Caucasian adults without exception, all lived in Nashville, Tennessee. The germline V and J ends were trimmed by 7 bases and 3 bases, with 16 bases remaining between them. Germline CDR1 SQVTM, CDR2 ANQGSEA. The CDR3 contains 13 residues. TCRdb's copy holds only in-frame clones and misses some; the assay was immunoSEQ multiplex PCR. The sample consists of approximately 2,000,000 clones, about 94% of them appearing once.

Sequencing input: naive CD8+ T cells from PBMCs. This receptor was taken from a man aged 18 to 35 in good health. Some clones in this sample may be carry-over from other donors' samples. The rearrangement links TRBV29-1 to TRBJ2-7; tentative D call: TRBD2 (7 bases). DNA for the CDR3: TGCAGCGCCCAAGGGGGGGAGCGCTACGAGCAGTACTTC. Translation gives CSAQGGERYEQYF.